This T cell receptor (beta chain) is drawn from a study of cytomegalovirus exposure and HLA in healthy donors. Germline lookup yields CDR1 SGHRS and CDR2 YFSETQ. This CDR3 has 18 residues. Trimming left V 4 bases short and J 1 base short, with 22 bases between. Study-wide findings and caveats: Some V segments could not be told apart, so they were left out, TRBV6-2 and TRBV6-3 among them. Later analysis suggested links between common viral pathogens and several top significant clusters.

PCR used 60 Vbeta primers and 13 Jbeta primers. Libraries were prepared by immunoSEQ multiplex PCR; TCRdb keeps only in-frame clonotypes and omits some of them. This sample has 160,000 or so clones, with over 60% found just once. A remark on this clone: Its target is not known.

This receptor was identified in a man in his forties in good health and CMV-seronegative. The chain links TRBV5-1 to TRBJ2-3; a possible D gene is TRBD2 (6 bases). What was sequenced was PBMCs. CDR3 bases: TGCGCCAGCAGCCGCGGGCCTTCTGCGCGCGGGGGCACAGATACGCAGTATTTT. Protein product: CASSRGPSARGGTDTQYF.